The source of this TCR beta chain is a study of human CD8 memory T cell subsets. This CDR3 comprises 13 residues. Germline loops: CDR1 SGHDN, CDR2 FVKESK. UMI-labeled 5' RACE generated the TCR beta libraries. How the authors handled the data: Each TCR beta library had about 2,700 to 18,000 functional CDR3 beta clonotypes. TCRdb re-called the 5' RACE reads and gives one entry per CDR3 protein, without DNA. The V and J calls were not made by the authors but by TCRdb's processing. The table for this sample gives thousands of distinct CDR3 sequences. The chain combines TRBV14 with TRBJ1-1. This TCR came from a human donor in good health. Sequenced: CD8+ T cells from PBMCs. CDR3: CASSQVPNTEAFF.